The 27 T cell receptor beta chains listed next were all sequenced from one sample in a study of T cell responses to AZD1222 COVID-19 vaccine. The protocol was immunoSEQ multiplex PCR, while the TCRdb copy is restricted to in-frame clones and leaves out a portion. The table has more than 85,000 clones, around nine tenths seen once. Sequences were derived from peripheral blood, sampled on day 0 of AZD1222 vaccination. The origin of the receptors is an adult in good health.

This chain uses TRBV9 with TRBJ2-1; D possibly corresponds to TRBD1 (5 bases). This CDR3 is 16 amino acids long. Trimming stripped 0 bases from V and 6 bases from J, with 16 bases between. The germline gives CDR1 SGDLS, CDR2 YYNGEE. The DNA of the CDR3 is TGTGCCAGCAGCGTAGGTGGCTATCAGGGATCCAATGAGCAGTTCTTC. Translation: CASSVGGYQGSNEQFF.

This chain links TRBV27 with TRBJ1-1; no clear D. Germline assignment: CDR1 MNHEY and CDR2 SMNVEV (reference sequence). V lost 4 bases and J lost 2, with 11 bases in between. The CDR3 consists of 14 residues. The CDR3 is CASSSPRGNTEAFF. DNA of the CDR3: TGTGCCAGCAGTTCTCCTCGCGGCAACACTGAAGCTTTCTTT.

The V call is TRBV5-1, the J call TRBJ2-5; 15 bases are shared with TRBD2. Per the germline V gene, CDR1 is SGHRS and CDR2 is YFSETQ. V gave up 2 bases and J gave up 5 bases; unmatched junction bases: 4. CDR3 length equals 16 residues. CDR3 protein: CASSFLGLAGGETQYF. CDR3 coding DNA: TGCGCCAGCAGCTTTCTCGGACTAGCGGGAGGGGAGACCCAGTACTTC.

V and J are TRBV19 and TRBJ1-5; possibly TRBD1 for D (6 bases). There are 16 residues in the CDR3. With 1 base removed from V and 7 bases from J, the gap between germline ends came to 17 bases. Germline V gives CDR1 LNHDA, CDR2 SQIVND (reference sequence). CDR3 bases: TGTGCCAGTAGTATAGTGGGGGCAGTAGCTATGCAGCCCCAGCATTTT. This encodes CASSIVGAVAMQPQHF.

The chain has TRBV28 and TRBJ1-6; D is undetermined. Germline V CDR1 and CDR2: MDHEN, SYDVKM. This CDR3 has 13 residues. V lost 6 bases and J lost 15, with 18 bases in between. The CDR3 DNA reads as TGTGCCAGCAGATCAGGCCCTCTATCGTTCCTCCACTTT. Amino acids: CASRSGPLSFLHF. Complete variable domain (other parts from reference TRBV28 and TRBJ1-6): DVKVTQSSRYLVKRTGEKVFLECVQDMDHENMFWYRQDPGLGLRLIYFSYDVKMKEKGDIPEGYSVSREKKERFSLILESASTNQTSMYLCASRSGPLSFLHFGNGTRLTVT.

This rearrangement joins TRBV18 to TRBJ1-5; unclear D gene. This CDR3 region has 13 residues. The germline gives CDR1 KGHSH, CDR2 LQKENI. The V gene lost 3 bases and the J gene lost 4 bases, with 7 bases spanning the gap. The CDR3 loop reads CASSPSENQPQHF. CDR3 in DNA: TGTGCCAGCTCACCTTCAGAGAATCAGCCCCAGCATTTT. Supplemented by reference TRBV18 and TRBJ1-5, the full variable domain reads NAGVMQNPRHLVRRRGQEARLRCSPMKGHSHVYWYRQLPEEGLKFMVYLQKENIIDESGMPKERFSAEFPKEGPSILRIQQVVRGDSAAYFCASSPSENQPQHFGDGTRLSIL.

V and J are TRBV5-1 and TRBJ2-3; D is ambiguous. The CDR3 covers 13 residues. CDR1 and CDR2 from the germline V gene are SGHRS and YFSETQ. Trimming stripped 0 bases from V and 4 bases from J, with 6 bases between. The CDR3 bases are TGCGCCAGCAGCTTGGACATCGCAGATACGCAGTATTTT. Amino acid sequence: CASSLDIADTQYF. Full variable domain (remainder filled in from reference TRBV5-1 and TRBJ2-3): KAGVTQTPRYLIKTRGQQVTLSCSPISGHRSVSWYQQTPGQGLQFLFEYFSETQRNKGNFPGRFSGRQFSNSRSEMNVSTLELGDSALYLCASSLDIADTQYFGPGTRLTVL.

This chain joins TRBV18 and TRBJ2-3; D ambiguous. The CDR3 is 13 residues long. V lost 3 bases, J lost 5 bases, and 9 bases lay in between. Germline-derived CDR1 and CDR2 are KGHSH and LQKENI. As DNA, the CDR3 is TGTGCCAGCTCACCGTGGTTGGGAGATACGCAGTATTTT. Amino acid sequence: CASSPWLGDTQYF.

As for this clone: The sample contains more than one DNA sequence encoding this CDR3. CDR3 in amino acids: CASSLGQFNQPQHF. CDR3 DNA: TGTGCCAGCAGCTTGGGACAGTTCAATCAGCCCCAGCATTTT. This sequence joins TRBV11-2 and TRBJ1-5, with 7 bases matching TRBD1. Unmatched junction bases numbered 2, after V lost 3 bases and J lost 3 bases. CDR1 and CDR2 (germline): SGHAT, FQNNGV. The CDR3 is 14 amino acids.

This clone was seen only a few times. CDR3 sequence (DNA): TGTGCCAGCTCACCACAGGGGGCAACCTATGGCTACACCTTC. Protein sequence: CASSPQGATYGYTF. The J gene is TRBJ1-2, the V gene TRBV18, with 7 bases identical to TRBD1. CDR1 and CDR2 (germline): KGHSH, LQKENI. The junction had 3 bases not matched to a gene; V was cut back by 1 base and J by 4 bases. The CDR3 covers 14 residues.

The chain carries TRBV12-3 or TRBV12-4 and TRBJ1-5, with unresolved D. The V end was cut by 3 bases, the J end by 6 bases, with 6 bases between. CDR3 length: 12 amino acids. CDR3 coding DNA: TGTGCCAGCAGTTTGAGTAGTCAGCCCCAGCATTTT. Amino acids: CASSLSSQPQHF.

V is TRBV19 and J is TRBJ2-1, with TRBD2 identical over 7 bases. The trim removed 6 bases at V and 2 bases at J, leaving 7 bases unmatched. Looked up from germline, CDR1 is LNHDA and CDR2 is SQIVND (reference sequence). The length of the CDR3 is 15 residues. DNA of the CDR3: TGTGCCAGTAGGTTGGGGGAGGGCCCCTACAATGAGCAGTTCTTC. Its protein is CASRLGEGPYNEQFF.

The chain combines TRBV6-5 with TRBJ2-7; TRBD2 agrees at 7 bases. CDR1 and CDR2 from the germline V gene are MNHEY and SVGAGI. CDR3 length: 15 residues. V was clipped by 5 bases and J by 0 bases; unmatched bases: 7. The CDR3 here is CASSRREGVSYEQYF. DNA of the CDR3: TGTGCCAGCAGTCGTAGGGAGGGAGTCTCCTACGAGCAGTACTTC.

The chain couples TRBV15 to TRBJ1-1; D not certain. The germline V and J ends were trimmed by 3 bases and 1 base, with 9 bases remaining between them. Germline V gene lookup returns CDR1 LNHNV and CDR2 YYDKDF (reference sequence). The CDR3 is 14 amino acids. CDR3 nucleotide sequence: TGTGCCACCAGCAGGCCGGGCCGGAACACTGAAGCTTTCTTT. Its translation: CATSRPGRNTEAFF. The entire variable domain, with the rest obtained from reference TRBV15 and TRBJ1-1, is as follows: DAMVIQNPRYQVTQFGKPVTLSCSQTLNHNVMYWYQQKSSQAPKLLFHYYDKDFNNEADTPDNFQSRRPNTSFCFLDIRSPGLGDTAMYLCATSRPGRNTEAFFGQGTRLTVV.

This chain uses TRBV19 with TRBJ1-2; unclear D gene. Germline values: CDR1 LNHDA, CDR2 SQIVND (reference sequence). The CDR3 is 13 amino acids. Trimming pared 6 bases from V and 7 bases from J, leaving 15 bases between. CDR3 coding DNA: TGTGCCAGTAGAAGAGATCGGGTTAGTGGCTACACCTTC. The encoded protein is CASRRDRVSGYTF. The full variable domain, completed using reference TRBV19 and TRBJ1-2, is DGGITQSPKYLFRKEGQNVTLSCEQNLNHDAMYWYRQDPGQGLRLIYYSQIVNDFQKGDIAEGYSVSREKKESFPLTVTSAQKNPTAFYLCASRRDRVSGYTFGSGTRLTVV.

The chain employs TRBV19 and TRBJ2-1; 8 nucleotides line up with TRBD2. Germline trimming cut 7 bases from V and 2 bases from J; bases unmatched to any gene: 4. CDR3 length: 14 residues. The germline CDR1 and CDR2 sequences are LNHDA and SQIVND (reference sequence). The CDR3 DNA reads as TGTGCCAGTATGCCGGGAGGGACCTACAATGAGCAGTTCTTC. Its protein product is CASMPGGTYNEQFF.

J is TRBJ1-3 and V is TRBV7-8; TRBD1 might be the D (5 bases). In germline, CDR1 is SGHVS, CDR2 FQNEAQ. There are 16 residues in the CDR3. V lost 5 bases and J 0 bases, leaving 14 bases between the germline ends. The DNA of the CDR3 is TGTGCCAGCAGCGTACCGACGGGGCTCTCTGGAAACACCATATATTTT. Translated: CASSVPTGLSGNTIYF.

The chain combines TRBV18 with TRBJ1-1; TRBD1 might be the D (5 bases). This CDR3 is 15 amino acids long. The germline V gene encodes CDR1 KGHSH and CDR2 LQKENI. Between the trimmed V and J ends, which lost 6 bases and 2 bases, there was a span of 16 bases. CDR3 sequence reads: CASSLGQGPNTEAFF. The CDR3 DNA is TGTGCCAGCTCTCTCGGGCAGGGACCAAACACTGAAGCTTTCTTT.

The rearrangement links TRBV7-2 to TRBJ2-7, with 8 bases aligning to TRBD1. The CDR3 has 16 amino acids. Losses at the gene ends were 2 bases for V and 0 bases for J; bases not matched to a gene: 6. Germline CDR1 reads SGHTA; CDR2 reads FQGNSA. CDR3 nucleotide sequence: TGTGCCAGCAGCTTAACCGGGACAGGCTACTCCTACGAGCAGTACTTC. This encodes CASSLTGTGYSYEQYF.

V and J are TRBV19 and TRBJ2-2, with 13 bases that match TRBD2. The CDR3 length is 14 residues. V trimming: 6 bases; J trimming: 5 bases; junction bases outside the gene matches: 0. The germline V gene encodes CDR1 LNHDA and CDR2 SQIVND (reference sequence). CDR3 coding DNA: TGTGCCAGTAGGACTAGCGGGAGGACCGGGGAGCTGTTTTTT. This codes for CASRTSGRTGELFF.

The rearrangement uses TRBV19 and TRBJ1-2; maybe TRBD1 (6 bases). Trimming took 4 bases from V and 4 from J, leaving 16 bases between them. CDR1 and CDR2 (germline): LNHDA, SQIVND (reference sequence). The CDR3 contains 15 residues. The CDR3 sequence is CASSTRTERTYGYTF. CDR3 nucleotide sequence: TGTGCCAGTAGTACCCGGACAGAGAGGACCTATGGCTACACCTTC.

The genes are TRBV18 and TRBJ2-7; D ambiguous. This CDR3 is built from 12 residues. Germline loops: CDR1 KGHSH, CDR2 LQKENI. V was clipped by 5 bases and J by 4 bases, with 9 bases between them. In DNA form, the CDR3 reads TGTGCCAGCTCAACCGGCGAATACGAGCAGTACTTC. Translation: CASSTGEYEQYF. The whole variable domain, filled in from reference TRBV18 and TRBJ2-7, reads NAGVMQNPRHLVRRRGQEARLRCSPMKGHSHVYWYRQLPEEGLKFMVYLQKENIIDESGMPKERFSAEFPKEGPSILRIQQVVRGDSAAYFCASSTGEYEQYFGPGTRLTVT.

The chain uses TRBV6-6 and TRBJ2-1; TRBD2 is a possible D gene (6 bases). V lost 6 bases and J lost 6, with 15 bases in between. CDR3 length: 14 amino acids. The V gene's germline CDR1 is MNHNY and CDR2 SVGAGI (reference sequence). CDR3: CASRPPGGGNEQFF. CDR3 sequence (DNA): TGTGCCAGCAGACCCCCCGGGGGTGGCAATGAGCAGTTCTTC.

The gene calls are TRBV6-5 and TRBJ1-2; maybe TRBD1 (5 bases). The CDR3 sequence is 14 residues long. The V end lost 2 bases, the J end lost 3 bases, and 10 bases lay between the germline ends. Germline CDR1 is MNHEY and CDR2 is SVGAGI. The CDR3 DNA sequence: TGTGCCAGCAGTTACATCGCAGGGCACTATGGCTACACCTTC. Residues: CASSYIAGHYGYTF.

This clone was seen a single time. The CDR3 sequence: CASSVWARSTYNEQFF. In DNA form, the CDR3 reads TGTGCCAGCAGCGTTTGGGCGAGAAGTACCTACAATGAGCAGTTCTTC. This chain links TRBV9 with TRBJ2-1; no firm D call. Germline-derived CDR1 and CDR2 are SGDLS and YYNGEE. The CDR3 consists of 16 residues. Trimming removed 2 bases at V and 2 bases at J, with 14 bases between.

This chain connects TRBV2 to TRBJ1-2; tentatively, D is TRBD1 (6 bases). Trimming took off 5 bases at V and 6 bases at J, with 13 bases between the two ends. Germline loops: CDR1 SNHLY, CDR2 FYNNEI. This CDR3 spans 13 amino acids. CDR3 protein: CASSREQGHGYTF. CDR3 in DNA: TGTGCCAGCAGTAGGGAACAGGGACATGGCTACACCTTC.

The rearrangement joins TRBV28 to TRBJ1-4, with D possibly matching TRBD1 (6 bases). Germline V gene sequence: CDR1 MDHEN, CDR2 SYDVKM. Trimming took off 3 bases at V and 4 bases at J, with 12 bases between the two ends. CDR3 length: 15 residues. The CDR3 is CASSFTGHDNEKLFF. The CDR3, as DNA: TGTGCCAGCAGTTTTACGGGACACGATAATGAAAAACTGTTTTTT.